Here is one TCR beta chain with its context. Its antigen is unknown. The entry originates in a study of OX40 agonist ivuxolimab in advanced cancers. At the level of the study: The drug used for patients, ivuxolimab, was an agonistic anti-OX40 (CD134) antibody. Study-wide findings and caveats: Averaging showed that CD8+ T cells had more expanded clones than CD4+ did.

Germline V gene data show CDR1 as LGHNA and CDR2 as YSLEER. V gave up 1 base and J gave up 6 bases, with 9 bases separating them. The CDR3 spans 13 residues. Data came from immunoSEQ multiplex PCR; TCRdb stores just in-frame clones and leaves some out. The sample lists fewer than 100,000 clones; roughly 93% were seen once. V gene TRBV4-3 combines with J gene TRBJ2-5, with unresolved D. The source of this sequence is an adult with an advanced solid tumor such as melanoma, head and neck, liver or kidney cancer. The sequencing here drew on CD4+ or CD8+ T cells sorted from blood, taken in a trial of the OX40 agonist ivuxolimab. The CDR3 coding sequence is TGCGCCAGCAGCCAAGGCGGACGGCAGACCCAGTACTTC. Its translation: CASSQGGRQTQYF.